The 30 T cell receptor beta chains given below trace back to one sample, sequenced in a study of T cells after posttransplantation cyclophosphamide. The repertoire was sequenced with immunoSEQ multiplex PCR; TCRdb's copy has only in-frame clones and lacks some. This sample comprises around 10,000 clones, none seen once only. A marrow graft followed busulfan-fludarabine conditioning, with cyclophosphamide on days +3 and +4. The input for sequencing was PBMCs, taken after allogeneic stem cell transplant with posttransplant cyclophosphamide. These receptors were collected from a female patient in her 40s who received an allogeneic stem cell transplant from a related donor, was CMV-positive, and had no GVHD. Some T cells could come from the graft donor.

In this sample, this clone turned up many times. The chain carries TRBV2 and TRBJ2-1; D uncertain. V lost 7 bases and J 8 bases, leaving 9 bases between the germline ends. The CDR3 consists of 11 residues. CDR1 is SNHLY, CDR2 FYNNEI, per germline. CDR3 amino acids: CASTSRYEQFF. DNA for the CDR3: TGTGCCAGCACCTCCAGATATGAGCAGTTCTTC.

There are many counts of this clone. V and J are TRBV6-1 and TRBJ1-3; the D is unclear. Germline CDR1 is MNHNS and CDR2 is SASEGT. Trimming removed 2 bases at V and 0 bases at J, with 8 bases between. CDR3 length: 15 residues. The CDR3 sequence is CASSEQEISGNTIYF. The CDR3 nucleotides read TGTGCCAGCAGTGAACAGGAAATCTCTGGAAACACCATATATTTT.

This clone was observed many times. The chain employs TRBV27 and TRBJ2-7; no firm D call. Trimming cost V 5 bases and J 3 bases, with 11 bases left between them. The CDR3 is made up of 13 amino acids. Germline lookup yields CDR1 MNHEY and CDR2 SMNVEV (reference sequence). The CDR3 is CASSPYGGYEQYF. CDR3 bases: TGTGCCAGCAGTCCCTACGGTGGCTACGAGCAGTACTTC.

In its sample, this clone was seen many times. The chain combines TRBV10-3 with TRBJ1-3; D gene ambiguous. V was pared by 3 bases and J by 0 bases, with 15 bases between. Per germline, CDR1 ENHRY and CDR2 SYGVKD. CDR3 length equals 17 residues. The CDR3 DNA follows: TGTGCCATCAGTGACCGGACTGACGGGCGCTCTGGAAACACCATATATTTT. It is translated as CAISDRTDGRSGNTIYF.

This clone was detected ten times or more. This sequence joins TRBV27 and TRBJ2-7, with 10 bases lining up with TRBD1. The CDR3 is 16 residues long. Germline V gives CDR1 MNHEY, CDR2 SMNVEV (reference sequence). Trimming cost V 4 bases and J 5 bases; bases outside gene matches: 11. CDR3 coding DNA: TGTGCCAGCAGTTCCTACCCCGGGACAGGGGATGACGAGCAGTACTTC. Protein sequence: CASSSYPGTGDDEQYF.

This clone occurred many times. The chain recombines TRBV13 with TRBJ2-7; 9 bases map to TRBD2. Per the germline V gene, CDR1 is PRHDT and CDR2 is FYEKMQ (reference sequence). The CDR3 consists of 15 residues. The V gene end was trimmed by 3 bases and the J gene end by 7 bases; junction bases not matched to a gene: 10. As DNA, the CDR3 is TGTGCCAGCAGCTTTAGTGTAGCGGGGGTCGGGGAGCAGTACTTC. Its translation is CASSFSVAGVGEQYF.

At least ten counts were recorded for this clone. The chain carries TRBV10-2 and TRBJ2-1; D may be TRBD2 (6 bases). Germline lookup yields CDR1 WSHSY and CDR2 SAAADI. This CDR3 has 14 residues. V lost 6 bases and J lost 4, with 13 bases in between. The chain's CDR3 is CASRGRGGYNEQFF. CDR3 nucleotides: TGCGCCAGCAGGGGGCGGGGCGGGTACAATGAGCAGTTCTTC.

This clone was observed at least ten times. J is TRBJ2-5 and V is TRBV11-3; TRBD2 matches at 7 bases. Germline V gene data show CDR1 as SGHNT and CDR2 as YENEEA. The trim removed 6 bases at V and 1 base at J, leaving 14 bases unmatched. The CDR3 is 17 amino acids. The CDR3 here is CASSLDPAGSPQETQYF. The CDR3 nucleotides read TGTGCCAGCAGTCTAGATCCAGCGGGGTCACCCCAAGAGACCCAGTACTTC.

In this sample, this clone turned up many times. CDR3 loop: CASSQWTGYEQYF. The CDR3 region has the DNA TGCGCCAGCAGCCAATGGACTGGCTACGAGCAGTACTTC. This rearrangement joins TRBV4-1 to TRBJ2-7, with D tentatively TRBD2 (5 bases). V shed 2 bases and J shed 3 bases, with 8 bases lying between them. Germline lookup yields CDR1 MGHRA and CDR2 YSYEKL. The length of the CDR3 is 13 residues.

This clone appeared many times. This sequence joins TRBV27 and TRBJ1-2, with a tentative D call TRBD1 (5 bases). The CDR3 consists of 12 residues. The ends were cut back, 9 bases at V and 2 bases at J, with 10 bases in the middle. Germline CDR1 and CDR2: MNHEY and SMNVEV (reference sequence). The CDR3 loop is CASKTENYGYTF. The CDR3 DNA reads as TGTGCCAGTAAGACAGAGAACTATGGCTACACCTTC.

This chain links TRBV25-1 with TRBJ1-6, with 8 bases lining up with TRBD1. The CDR3 has 18 residues. Germline V gene lookup returns CDR1 MGHDK and CDR2 SYGVNS. The J segment lost 0 bases and the V segment lost 6 bases, leaving 10 bases of the junction unmatched. CDR3 sequence: CASRRTGQGSSYNSPLHF. DNA for the CDR3: TGTGCCAGCAGAAGAACTGGACAGGGAAGCTCCTATAATTCACCCCTCCACTTT.

This clone was recorded many times. The chain is built from TRBV5-1 and TRBJ1-4, with TRBD1 matching over 9 bases. Germline V CDR1 and CDR2: SGHRS, YFSETQ. J lost 8 bases, V lost 1 base, and 3 bases had no gene match. The CDR3 totals 14 residues. CDR3 loop: CASSLTGGSEKLFF. The CDR3 region has the DNA TGCGCCAGCAGCTTGACAGGGGGCTCGGAAAAACTGTTTTTT.

This clone was seen many times. The chain couples TRBV6-2 or TRBV6-3 to TRBJ1-2; 7 bases line up with TRBD1. CDR1 and CDR2 (germline): MNHEY, SVGEGT. This CDR3 has 14 residues. V shed 7 bases and J 0 bases; nucleotides not matched to a gene: 5. The CDR3 sequence is CASMRTGANYGYTF. The CDR3 DNA sequence: TGTGCCAGCATGAGGACAGGCGCTAACTATGGCTACACCTTC.

This clone was recorded at least ten times. The chain joins TRBV10-3 to TRBJ1-5, with TRBD1 matching over 9 bases. CDR1 is ENHRY, CDR2 SYGVKD, per germline. The CDR3 has 14 residues. V was pared by 6 bases and J by 1 base, with 1 base of the junction left unmatched. CDR3 coding DNA: TGTGCCATCAGCGACAGGGGGAGCAATCAGCCCCAGCATTTT. As protein: CAISDRGSNQPQHF.

This clone was counted between two and nine times. A clone one base away is much larger, so this may be a read error. This chain uses TRBV4-3 with TRBJ2-2; D is ambiguous. The V gene's germline CDR1 is LGHNA and CDR2 YSLEER. V lost 0 bases to trimming and J lost 12 bases, with 14 bases between them. The CDR3 is made up of 14 amino acids. CDR3 bases: TGCGCCAGCAGCCAAGAGCGGTTTACGAGGCAGCTGTTTTTT. It specifies CASSQERFTRQLFF.

This clone was counted ten times or more. This chain links TRBV6-2 or TRBV6-3 with TRBJ1-2, with D maybe TRBD1 (6 bases). The length of the CDR3 is 14 residues. From germline, CDR1 is MNHEY and CDR2 SVGEGT. V was clipped by 8 bases and J by 2 bases, with 15 bases between them. CDR3 nucleotide sequence: TGTGCCAGCCGATGGACAGTTGACAACTATGGCTACACCTTC. This encodes CASRWTVDNYGYTF.

This clone was found many times. V is TRBV7-9 and J is TRBJ2-5; D might be TRBD2 (5 bases). V was shortened by 0 bases and J by 7 bases, with 12 bases between the two germline ends. From germline, CDR1 is SEHNR and CDR2 FQNEAQ (reference sequence). The CDR3 has 14 amino acids. The CDR3 region is CASSLAPSSWTQYF. DNA for the CDR3: TGTGCCAGCAGCTTAGCGCCTAGCTCTTGGACCCAGTACTTC. The whole variable domain, remainder taken from reference TRBV7-9 and TRBJ2-5, is DTGVSQNPRHKITKRGQNVTFRCDPISEHNRLYWYRQTLGQGPEFLTYFQNEAQLEKSRLLSDRFSAERPKGSFSTLEIQRTEQGDSAMYLCASSLAPSSWTQYFGPGTRLLVL.

This clone appeared many times. The J gene is TRBJ2-3, the V gene TRBV5-4, with D possibly being TRBD1 (5 bases). V lost 5 bases and J 1 base, leaving 8 bases between the germline ends. The CDR3 length is 13 residues. Germline CDR1 SGHNT, CDR2 YYREEE (reference sequence). CDR3: CASRFRGTDTQYF. Written as DNA, the CDR3 is TGTGCCAGCAGATTCAGGGGCACAGATACGCAGTATTTT. Full variable domain (remainder filled in from reference TRBV5-4 and TRBJ2-3): ETGVTQSPTHLIKTRGQQVTLRCSSQSGHNTVSWYQQALGQGPQFIFQYYREEENGRGNFPPRFSGLQFPNYSSELNVNALELDDSALYLCASRFRGTDTQYFGPGTRLTVL.

There are many counts of this clone. The genes are TRBV4-2 and TRBJ1-5, with 11 bases that match TRBD1. Germline V lookup: CDR1 LGHNA, CDR2 YNFKEQ. The V segment lost 3 bases and the J segment 5 bases; nucleotides outside the gene matches: 6. The CDR3 loop spans 16 amino acids. The CDR3 loop reads CASSQGGQGGDQPQHF. DNA for the CDR3: TGTGCCAGCAGCCAGGGGGGACAGGGGGGAGATCAGCCCCAGCATTTT.

The sample holds many counts of this clone. The chain joins TRBV6-2 or TRBV6-3 to TRBJ1-1; 7 nucleotides align to TRBD1. Germline CDR1 reads MNHEY; CDR2 reads SVGEGT. Trimming at V came to 6 bases and at J to 2 bases, leaving 6 bases not matched to a gene. This CDR3 is built from 14 residues. DNA of the CDR3: TGTGCCAGCAGGCCTACAGGGGCTAACACTGAAGCTTTCTTT. It translates to CASRPTGANTEAFF.

This clone was recorded many times. The chain couples TRBV16 to TRBJ1-6, with 8 nucleotides matching TRBD1. Germline CDR1 KGHSY, CDR2 FQNENV. This CDR3 has 14 residues. Trimming removed 4 bases from V and 12 bases from J; junction bases left unmatched: 8. CDR3 region: CASSRGQGGVPLHF. In DNA form, the CDR3 reads TGTGCCAGCAGCCGCGGACAGGGTGGTGTACCCCTCCACTTT.

This clone was observed many times. CDR3 sequence reads: CATSGTGDRNEQFF. The CDR3 DNA sequence: TGTGCCACCAGTGGGACAGGGGATCGAAATGAGCAGTTCTTC. The rearrangement links TRBV24-1 to TRBJ2-1; TRBD1 matches at 9 bases. The CDR3 has 14 amino acids. Unmatched junction bases numbered 5, after V lost 5 bases and J lost 7 bases. Germline V gene sequence: CDR1 KGHDR, CDR2 SFDVKD.

The table lists this clone with many counts. As DNA, the CDR3 is TGTGCCAGCAGTTTGTCACAGAACACTGAAGCTTTCTTT. The encoded protein is CASSLSQNTEAFF. The chain employs TRBV12-3 or TRBV12-4 and TRBJ1-1; D gene unclear. Deletions cut 3 bases from V and 1 base from J, with 6 bases between. The CDR3 extends over 13 amino acids.

This clone was counted between two and nine times. The J gene is TRBJ2-5, the V gene TRBV29-1, with 8 bases identical to TRBD1. Germline V CDR1 and CDR2: SQVTM, ANQGSEA. There are 15 residues in the CDR3. The V gene end was trimmed by 1 base and the J gene end by 4 bases; junction bases not matched to a gene: 8. Here the CDR3 reads CSVEVLDRGSETQYF. As DNA, the CDR3 is TGCAGCGTTGAAGTTTTAGACAGGGGATCAGAGACCCAGTACTTC.

This clone has ten or more counts. CDR3 residues: CASSSFAGGTDTQYF. In DNA, the CDR3 is TGTGCCAGCAGCTCCTTCGCAGGGGGCACAGATACGCAGTATTTT. The chain employs TRBV7-2 and TRBJ2-3; D is possibly TRBD1 (6 bases). Trimming removed 4 bases from V and 1 base from J, with 12 bases in between. This CDR3 has 15 amino acids. CDR1 SGHTA and CDR2 FQGNSA come from the germline V gene.

This clone was counted a few times. The chain recombines TRBV7-8 with TRBJ2-4, with a tentative D call TRBD2 (6 bases). Trimming left V 5 bases short and J 0 bases short, with 17 bases between. The germline CDR1 and CDR2 sequences are SGHVS and FQNEAQ. CDR3 length equals 17 residues. In nucleotides, the CDR3 is TGTGCCAGCAGCCCGACCGGGACTCCTCAAGCCAAAAACATTCAGTACTTC. It codes for CASSPTGTPQAKNIQYF.

This clone was recorded many times. V and J are TRBV5-1 and TRBJ1-4; 8 nucleotides match TRBD1. This CDR3 contains 16 residues. Looked up from germline, CDR1 is SGHRS and CDR2 is YFSETQ. The ends lost 4 bases at V and 0 bases at J; junction bases unmatched: 5. The CDR3 region is CASSRRGLATNEKLFF. CDR3 nucleotide sequence: TGCGCCAGCAGCCGCAGGGGGCTAGCAACTAATGAAAAACTGTTTTTT.

This clone was found many times. V and J are TRBV10-2 and TRBJ1-5; 7 bases are shared with TRBD1. Germline lookup yields CDR1 WSHSY and CDR2 SAAADI. V shed 2 bases, J shed 3 bases, and the junction held 13 bases outside the gene matches. This CDR3 has 18 residues. As DNA, the CDR3 is TGCGCCAGCAGTGAGACAGGGGTCGGCCGGACCAACAATCAGCCCCAGCATTTT. Its translation: CASSETGVGRTNNQPQHF.

This clone was observed at least ten times. This chain uses TRBV9 with TRBJ1-2; TRBD1 aligns across 7 bases. This CDR3 is 15 amino acids long. The J segment lost 0 bases and the V segment lost 0 bases, leaving 2 bases of the junction unmatched. In germline, CDR1 is SGDLS, CDR2 YYNGEE. CDR3 residues: CASSVGQGANYGYTF. The CDR3 DNA sequence: TGTGCCAGCAGCGTAGGACAGGGAGCTAACTATGGCTACACCTTC. Drawing the rest from reference TRBV9 and TRBJ1-2, the complete variable domain is DSGVTQTPKHLITATGQRVTLRCSPRSGDLSVYWYQQSLDQGLQFLIQYYNGEERAKGNILERFSAQQFPDLHSELNLSSLELGDSALYFCASSVGQGANYGYTFGSGTRLTVV.

This clone came up many times. The chain carries TRBV2 and TRBJ2-7; a possible D gene is TRBD1 (6 bases). The CDR3 contains 14 residues. Germline CDR1 is SNHLY and CDR2 is FYNNEI. Trimming removed 6 bases at V and 7 bases at J, with 19 bases between. In DNA, the CDR3 is TGTGCCAGCAGATTCGACACGGGAAGGGGGGAGCAGTACTTC. It encodes CASRFDTGRGEQYF.